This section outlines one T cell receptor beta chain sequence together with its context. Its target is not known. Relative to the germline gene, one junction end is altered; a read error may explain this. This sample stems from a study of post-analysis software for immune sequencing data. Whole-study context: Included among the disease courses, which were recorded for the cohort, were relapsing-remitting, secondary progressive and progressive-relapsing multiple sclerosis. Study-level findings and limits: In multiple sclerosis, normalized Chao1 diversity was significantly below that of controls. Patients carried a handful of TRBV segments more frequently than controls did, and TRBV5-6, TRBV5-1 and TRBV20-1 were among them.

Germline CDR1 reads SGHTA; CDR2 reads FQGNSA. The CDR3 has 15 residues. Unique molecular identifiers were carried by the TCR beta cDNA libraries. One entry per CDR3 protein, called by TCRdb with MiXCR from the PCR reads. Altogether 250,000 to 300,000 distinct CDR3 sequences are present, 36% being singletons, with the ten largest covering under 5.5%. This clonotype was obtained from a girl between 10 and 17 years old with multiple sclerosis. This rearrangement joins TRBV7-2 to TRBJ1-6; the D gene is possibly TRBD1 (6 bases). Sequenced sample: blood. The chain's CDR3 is CASSNPTGSNSPRHF. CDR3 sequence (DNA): TGTGCCAGCAGCAATCCCACAGGGTCGAATTCACCCCGCCACTTT.